This T cell receptor beta chain emerged from a study of early T cells in non-severe SARS-CoV-2 infection. Turning to the study itself: The input, bulk RNA from unsorted whole blood, was sequenced, and chains were unpaired. Broader study findings: The matching step, a VDJdb search, favored anti-spike CD8 responses and missed private and CD4 specificities.

Of note for this clonotype: Its antigen is unknown.

CDR1 LGHNA and CDR2 YNFKEQ come from the germline V gene. With 7 bases clipped from V and 6 bases from J, the junction kept 7 bases outside the gene matches. The CDR3 covers 13 residues. Individual cDNA molecules received unique molecular identifiers during library preparation. TCRdb passed the 5' RACE reads through MiXCR, listing each CDR3 protein once. The sample includes about 110,000 distinct CDR3 sequences, roughly 12% of them seen just once. The clonotype was recovered from an adult who was a healthcare worker with PCR-confirmed SARS-CoV-2 infection or an uninfected control (not recorded which). The rearrangement links TRBV4-2 to TRBJ1-1; 8 bases match TRBD1. The specimen comprised whole blood, sampled at baseline. The CDR3 DNA reads as TGTGCCAGCAATTACGACAGGGGCCCTGAAGCTTTCTTT. Amino acid sequence: CASNYDRGPEAFF.